A selection of T cell receptor beta chains follows, all from one sample in a study of cytomegalovirus exposure and HLA in healthy donors. Assay used: immunoSEQ multiplex PCR; TCRdb lists only in-frame clones, some missing. The profile shows 160,000 or so clones, approximately 80% of them singletons. Sequencing was carried out using PBMCs. The source of these receptors is a young man in good health and CMV-seropositive. CDR3s include the opening cysteine and the closing phenylalanine or tryptophan.

v_call: TRBV9; j_call: TRBJ2-5; cdr3_aa: CASGLGAGDYQETQYF
v_call: TRBV29-1; j_call: TRBJ2-3; cdr3_aa: CSVGPGGDTQYF
v_call: TRBV13; j_call: TRBJ2-3; cdr3_aa: CASSYTAQRDTDTQYF
v_call: TRBV30; j_call: TRBJ1-2; cdr3_aa: CAWSEIYGYTF
v_call: TRBV25-1; j_call: TRBJ2-1; cdr3_aa: CASISRGRRSYNEQFF
v_call: TRBV10-3; j_call: TRBJ2-7; cdr3_aa: CAISEANLRGVEQYF
v_call: TRBV6-1; j_call: TRBJ2-5; cdr3_aa: CASSSQYQETQYF
v_call: TRBV6-5; j_call: TRBJ1-1; cdr3_aa: CASSSRTGANTEAFF
v_call: TRBV11-3; j_call: TRBJ2-7; cdr3_aa: CASSDRGLGEQYF
v_call: TRBV9; j_call: TRBJ2-6; cdr3_aa: CASTSGSSGANVLTF
v_call: TRBV19; j_call: TRBJ2-1; cdr3_aa: CASSARDINEQFF
v_call: TRBV18; j_call: TRBJ2-5; cdr3_aa: CASSRTSGGETQYF
v_call: TRBV25-1; j_call: TRBJ1-1; cdr3_aa: CASSPLTGMNTEAFF
v_call: TRBV2; j_call: TRBJ2-2; cdr3_aa: CASTLSTAVGAGELFF
v_call: TRBV18; j_call: TRBJ2-3; cdr3_aa: CASSSSSGGTDTQYF
v_call: TRBV14; j_call: TRBJ2-7; cdr3_aa: CASRSTVSYEQYF
v_call: TRBV14; j_call: TRBJ2-7; cdr3_aa: CASSQTGQARYEQYF